Listed below are T cell receptor beta chains from one sample, sequenced in a study of T cell repertoires in cytomegalovirus infection. A single record per CDR3 protein comes from TCRdb applying MiXCR to the reads. The table shows 550,000 to 850,000 distinct CDR3 sequences, with roughly 33% occurring only once. Their target antigens are unknown. The sample was cultured PBMCs, taken from culture after CMV antigen stimulation. The receptor set was obtained from a human donor in good health (CMV status not recorded). Some clones in this sample may be carry-over from other donors' samples. Both conserved end residues are part of each CDR3. The order of the fields is clone size, V gene, D gene, J gene, CDR3 DNA, CDR3 protein. A D gene is named only where the DNA matches it firmly. Size is stated for part of the rows, as once, few or many counts, or as a class when the clone is expanded.

.	TRBV10-3	TRBD1	TRBJ1-5	TGTGCCACCAACCGGGACAGTCCCAATCAGCCCCAGCATTTT	CATNRDSPNQPQHF
.	TRBV10-3	.	TRBJ2-3	TGTGCCATCAGTGAGGGGAAGGGAGCGACAGATACGCAGTATTTT	CAISEGKGATDTQYF
.	TRBV10-3	.	TRBJ1-1	TGTGCCATCAGTCAGGGGAACACTGAAGCTTTCTTT	CAISQGNTEAFF
.	TRBV7-9	.	TRBJ2-7	TGTGCCAGCAGCAGAGCCGACGGACCGTACTACGAGCAGTACTTC	CASSRADGPYYEQYF
.	TRBV4-1	.	TRBJ2-7	TGCGCCAGCAGCCAAGAGGGCGGTACGGAGCAGTACTTC	CASSQEGGTEQYF
few	TRBV6-2/TRBV6-3	.	TRBJ2-2	TGTGCCAGCAGGCCGACTTACACCGGGGAGCTGTTTTTT	CASRPTYTGELFF
.	TRBV28	.	TRBJ2-1	TGTGCCAGCAGTTTATGGAGGGAATCCTCCTACAATGAGCAGTTCTTC	CASSLWRESSYNEQFF
many	TRBV7-2	.	TRBJ2-3	TGTGCCAGCAGCTTATTTCTCCAGGCTGGCACAGATACGCAGTATTTT	CASSLFLQAGTDTQYF
few	TRBV3-1	.	TRBJ2-7	TGTGCCAGCGAAAAGGGACGGGGAGTTGGGGAGCAGTACTTC	CASEKGRGVGEQYF
few	TRBV7-6	.	TRBJ2-3	TGTGCCAGCAGCAACAAATGGGGTGATACGCAGTATTTT	CASSNKWGDTQYF
many	TRBV6-5	.	TRBJ2-5	TGTGCCAGCCGCCGGCGAGAGACCCAGTACTTC	CASRRRETQYF
few	TRBV10-3	.	TRBJ2-2	TGTGCCATCAGGGGGACCGGCGGTCCCGGGGAGCTGTTTTTT	CAIRGTGGPGELFF
many	TRBV5-1	.	TRBJ2-2	TGCGCCAGCAGCTTGATCAGAGTGAACACCGGGGAGCTGTTTTTT	CASSLIRVNTGELFF
few	TRBV6-1	TRBD1	TRBJ2-7	TGTGCCAGCAGCAGATGGACCTCGGGACAGGGTACCTACGAGCAGTACTTC	CASSRWTSGQGTYEQYF
.	TRBV12-3/TRBV12-4	.	TRBJ2-3	TGTGCCAGCAGTTTGGTCATGGGCCATACGCAGTATTTT	CASSLVMGHTQYF
.	TRBV7-8	.	TRBJ2-3	TGTGCCAGCAGCTTAGTGATGGGGGCCACAGATACGCAGTATTTT	CASSLVMGATDTQYF
.	TRBV20-1	.	TRBJ1-1	TGCAGTGCTAGAAGTAACACTGAAGCTTTCTTT	CSARSNTEAFF
few	TRBV20-1	.	TRBJ1-2	TGCAGTGCTAGAGGGCAGGAGGGAAAATATGGCTACACCTTC	CSARGQEGKYGYTF
.	TRBV7-2	.	TRBJ2-7	TGTGCCAGCAGCACGCACCGGGACCGATTTAGCTTC	CASSTHRDRFSF
.	TRBV18	.	TRBJ2-5	TGTGCCAGCTCACCACCCTTGGCCCAAGAGACCCAGTACTTC	CASSPPLAQETQYF
.	TRBV7-9	TRBD2	TRBJ2-3	TGTGCCAGCAGCTTTGGTAGCGGGAGAGTAGATACGCAGTATTTT	CASSFGSGRVDTQYF
many	TRBV7-9	TRBD2	TRBJ2-7	TGTGCCAGCGGCCACCTCCGCGGGGGACTAAGCTCCTACGAGCAGTACTTC	CASGHLRGGLSSYEQYF
few	TRBV10-3	.	TRBJ1-2	TGTGCCATCAGTGATGGCAGGGTCGGCTACACCTTC	CAISDGRVGYTF
.	TRBV7-2	.	TRBJ1-5	TGTGCCAGCAGCTTGAGCAGAAATCCGCCCCAGCATTTT	CASSLSRNPPQHF
.	TRBV7-2	.	TRBJ2-4	TGTGCCAGCAGCTTAGTCCTTGGGGTCGTGGACAAAAACATTCAGTACTTC	CASSLVLGVVDKNIQYF
few	TRBV5-1	.	TRBJ1-6	TGCGCCAGCAGGACGGCGGGCTACGGGTCACCCCTCCACTTT	CASRTAGYGSPLHF
.	TRBV15	.	TRBJ2-7	TGTGCCACCAGCACGTCCCGGTACGAGCAGTACTTC	CATSTSRYEQYF
.	TRBV5-1	TRBD1	TRBJ1-2	TGCGCCAGCAGCTGGGACGGACAGGGATGGGGCTACACCTTC	CASSWDGQGWGYTF
many	TRBV7-2	.	TRBJ2-1	TGTGCCAGCAGCTTCGGACAGCAAAGGGAGCAGTTCTTC	CASSFGQQREQFF
.	TRBV7-9	.	TRBJ2-1	TGTGCCAGCAGGGTGGTGAATGAGCAGTTCTTC	CASRVVNEQFF
.	TRBV5-5	.	TRBJ1-1	TGTGCCAGCAGCCCAGTGGGGGGAATGAACACTGAAGCTTTCTTT	CASSPVGGMNTEAFF
few	TRBV7-6	.	TRBJ2-7	TGTGCCAGCAGCCTCCTGATGGCTTACGAGCAGTACTTC	CASSLLMAYEQYF
many	TRBV7-2	TRBD2	TRBJ2-5	TGTGCCAGCAAGCGGGGGGGTGCAGAGACCCAGTACTTC	CASKRGGAETQYF
.	TRBV27	.	TRBJ2-7	TGTGCCAGCAGTCCCACCAACCGGGGACACCCCGAGCAGTACTTC	CASSPTNRGHPEQYF
.	TRBV5-1	TRBD2	TRBJ2-2	TGCGCCAGCAGCTTAGATCCGGGACTAGCGGGAGTGGCCGGGGAGCTGTTTTTT	CASSLDPGLAGVAGELFF
.	TRBV25-1	.	TRBJ1-5	TGTGCCAGCAGTAACCCGGGACGAGGCCAGCCCCAGCATTTT	CASSNPGRGQPQHF
.	TRBV12-3/TRBV12-4	TRBD1	TRBJ1-4	TGTGCCAGCAGTTCAATAGCCTGGGGGACAGTCGGTGAAAAACTGTTTTTT	CASSSIAWGTVGEKLFF
few	TRBV7-2	.	TRBJ1-6	TGTGCCAGCAGCCGGCCGTCGGGGGTGTATAATTCACCCCTCCACTTT	CASSRPSGVYNSPLHF
.	TRBV20-1	.	TRBJ2-1	TGCAGTGCAAACAACCATGTGGGGTACAATGAGCAGTTCTTC	CSANNHVGYNEQFF
.	TRBV12-3/TRBV12-4	.	TRBJ1-1	TGTGCCAGCAGTTTAGATTGGGGAGGGGCTTTCTTT	CASSLDWGGAFF
many	TRBV7-2	.	TRBJ1-2	TGTGCCAGCAGCAACCGGGACAACTATGGCTACACCTTC	CASSNRDNYGYTF